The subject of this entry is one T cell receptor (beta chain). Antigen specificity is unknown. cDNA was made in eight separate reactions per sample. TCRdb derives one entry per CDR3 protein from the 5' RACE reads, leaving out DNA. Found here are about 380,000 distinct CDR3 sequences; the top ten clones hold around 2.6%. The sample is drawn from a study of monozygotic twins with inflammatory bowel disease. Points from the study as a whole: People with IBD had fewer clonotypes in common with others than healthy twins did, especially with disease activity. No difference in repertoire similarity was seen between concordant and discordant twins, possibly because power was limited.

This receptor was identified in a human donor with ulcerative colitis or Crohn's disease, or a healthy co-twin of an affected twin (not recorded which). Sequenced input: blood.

CDR3 region: CSARDPASGGRNTGELFF. The V call is TRBV20-1, the J call TRBJ2-2; absent DNA, TCRdb's TRBD2 call cannot be checked. CDR1 DFQATT and CDR2 SNEGSKA come from the germline V gene (reference sequence). This CDR3 region has 18 residues.